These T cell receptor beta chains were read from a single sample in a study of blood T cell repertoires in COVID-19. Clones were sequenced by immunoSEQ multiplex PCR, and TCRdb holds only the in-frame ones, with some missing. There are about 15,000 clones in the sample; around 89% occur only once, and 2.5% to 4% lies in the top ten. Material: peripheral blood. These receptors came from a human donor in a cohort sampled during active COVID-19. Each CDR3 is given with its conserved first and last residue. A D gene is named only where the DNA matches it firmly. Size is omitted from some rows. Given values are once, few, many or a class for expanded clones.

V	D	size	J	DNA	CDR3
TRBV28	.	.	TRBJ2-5	TGTGCCAGCAGTTTACGGCCAGGGGCCACGGTGAACTTC	CASSLRPGATVNF
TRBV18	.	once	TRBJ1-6	TGTGCCAGCTCAGCCACTGACAGTGACTCACCCCTCCACTTT	CASSATDSDSPLHF
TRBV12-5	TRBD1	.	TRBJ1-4	TGTGCTAGTTCCAACAGGGGATTAGGTGAAAAACTGTTTTTT	CASSNRGLGEKLFF
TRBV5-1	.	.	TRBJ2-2	TGCGCCAGCAGCTTGGAACAGGCTGGGGCGATCGGGGAGCTGTTTTTT	CASSLEQAGAIGELFF
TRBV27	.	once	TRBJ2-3	TGTGCCAGCAGTTTAGTACATCCTAGCACAGATACGCAGTATTTT	CASSLVHPSTDTQYF
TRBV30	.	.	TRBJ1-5	TGTGCCTGGAGGGGAGCGGGGGCGAGGGGCAATCAGCCCCAGCATTTT	CAWRGAGARGNQPQHF
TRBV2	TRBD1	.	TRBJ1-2	TGTGCCAGCATTATGGACAGGGGCTACATTAACTATGGCTACACCTTC	CASIMDRGYINYGYTF
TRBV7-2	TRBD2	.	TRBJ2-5	TGTGCCAGCAGCCCCCGGACTAGCGGGATAGAGACCCAGTACTTC	CASSPRTSGIETQYF
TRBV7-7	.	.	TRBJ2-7	TGTGCCAGCAGCTTAGTGCACAGGGGGGGGGACGAGCAGTACTTC	CASSLVHRGGDEQYF
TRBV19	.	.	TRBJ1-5	TGTGCCAGTAGCCCCAATCGAGGGCAGCCCCAGCATTTT	CASSPNRGQPQHF
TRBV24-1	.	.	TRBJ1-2	TGTGCCACCAGTGAGGACAGCTTCTATGGCTACACCTTC	CATSEDSFYGYTF
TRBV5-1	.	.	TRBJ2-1	TGCGCCAGCAGCTTACAGGGTTGGAATGAGCAGTTCTTC	CASSLQGWNEQFF
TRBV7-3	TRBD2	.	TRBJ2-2	TGTGCCAGCAGCCCCCTAGCGGGAACCTTCTCCGGGGAGCTGTTTTTT	CASSPLAGTFSGELFF
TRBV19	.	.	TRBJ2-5	TGTGCCAGTCGAATCACAGGTGCTGAGACCCAGTACTTC	CASRITGAETQYF
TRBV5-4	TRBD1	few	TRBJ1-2	TGTGCCAGCAGCGGGGGGACAGGGGACGGCTACACCTTC	CASSGGTGDGYTF
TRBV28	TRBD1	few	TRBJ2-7	TGTGCCAGCGGGACGGACAGGGTAGTCGACGAGCAGTACTTC	CASGTDRVVDEQYF
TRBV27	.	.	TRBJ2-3	TGTGCCACGCGACCGTGGGGGGTGGATACGCAGTATTTT	CATRPWGVDTQYF
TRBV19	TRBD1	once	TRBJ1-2	TGTGCCAGTAGTATAAGGGGGGACAGGCCTGGAAGACTCGATGGCTACACCTTC	CASSIRGDRPGRLDGYTF
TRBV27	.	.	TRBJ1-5	TGTGCCAGCAGACTAGACAGGAATCAGCCCCAGCATTTT	CASRLDRNQPQHF
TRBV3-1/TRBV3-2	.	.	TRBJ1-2	TGTGCCAGCAGCCAAGACAGGGTGAGTGGCTACACCTTC	CASSQDRVSGYTF
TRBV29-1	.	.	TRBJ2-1	TGCAGCGTTGCGGGACAATTCAATGAGCAGTTCTTC	CSVAGQFNEQFF
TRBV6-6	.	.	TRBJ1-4	TGTGCCAGCACCCGAGGCAGGCAGGGGTATGAAAAACTGTTTTTT	CASTRGRQGYEKLFF
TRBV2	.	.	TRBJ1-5	TGTGCCAGCAGCAGAGGGGCGGGGGGAGGAATTCAGCCCCAGCATTTT	CASSRGAGGGIQPQHF
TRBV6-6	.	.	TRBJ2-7	TGTGCCAGCAGTTACTATTCCGGGGTACCCTACGAGCAGTACTTC	CASSYYSGVPYEQYF
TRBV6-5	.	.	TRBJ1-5	TGTGCCGGCGGGGTTACCGGCAATCAGCCCCAGCATTTT	CAGGVTGNQPQHF
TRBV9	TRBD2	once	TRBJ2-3	TGTGCCAGCAGCAATGATGCGGGAGCAACAGATACGCAGTATTTT	CASSNDAGATDTQYF
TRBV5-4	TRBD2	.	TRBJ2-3	TGTGCCAGCAGCACCGGGACTAGCTTTTCTAGCACAGATACGCAGTATTTT	CASSTGTSFSSTDTQYF
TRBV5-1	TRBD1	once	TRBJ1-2	TGCGCCAGCAGCCCTGGCACAGGGGTGGGCTACACCTTC	CASSPGTGVGYTF
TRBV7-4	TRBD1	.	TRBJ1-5	TGTGCCAGCAGCCGCATCCCACCAGGACAGGGGAGGGGCAATCAGCCCCAGCATTTT	CASSRIPPGQGRGNQPQHF
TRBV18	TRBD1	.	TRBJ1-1	TGTGCCAGCTCACCGGGACAGGGCAGTGAAGCTTTCTTT	CASSPGQGSEAFF
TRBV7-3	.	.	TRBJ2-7	TGTGCCAGCAGCCCCAGGGATGACTCCTACGAGCAGTACTTC	CASSPRDDSYEQYF
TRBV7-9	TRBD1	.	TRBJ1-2	TGTGCCAGCAGCTTGAAGGGGGCAGGACGTGGCTACACCTTC	CASSLKGAGRGYTF
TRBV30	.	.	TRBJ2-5	TGTGCCTGGGGTAGAGATAACCAAGAGACCCAGTACTTC	CAWGRDNQETQYF
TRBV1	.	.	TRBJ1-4	TGCACCAGCAGCCAAGGGGGACAGGGGGCTAATGAAAAACTGTTTTTT	CTSSQGGQGANEKLFF